This entry describes one T cell receptor beta chain. Its matching antigen is unknown. The CDR3 loop spans 15 amino acids. CDR1 SNHLY and CDR2 FYNNEI come from the germline V gene. V was pared by 6 bases and J by 2 bases, with 16 bases between. The sample is drawn from a study of cytomegalovirus exposure and HLA in healthy donors. Whole-study findings and limits: Associated with cytomegalovirus, according to the listing, were 170 or so TCR beta chains. It was reportedly the case that the classifier diagnosed cytomegalovirus status with high specificity and sensitivity.

13 Jbeta primers and 60 Vbeta primers were used for the PCR. Assay used: immunoSEQ multiplex PCR; TCRdb lists only in-frame clones, some missing. Recorded for this sample: about 140,000 clones. The rearrangement joins TRBV2 to TRBJ2-5; D might be TRBD2 (6 bases). The TCR was taken from a man between 40 and 49 years old in good health and CMV-seronegative. The sequenced material came from PBMCs. CDR3 protein: CASRRLVSPQETQYF. In nucleotides, the CDR3 is TGTGCCAGCAGGAGACTAGTTAGCCCTCAAGAGACCCAGTACTTC.